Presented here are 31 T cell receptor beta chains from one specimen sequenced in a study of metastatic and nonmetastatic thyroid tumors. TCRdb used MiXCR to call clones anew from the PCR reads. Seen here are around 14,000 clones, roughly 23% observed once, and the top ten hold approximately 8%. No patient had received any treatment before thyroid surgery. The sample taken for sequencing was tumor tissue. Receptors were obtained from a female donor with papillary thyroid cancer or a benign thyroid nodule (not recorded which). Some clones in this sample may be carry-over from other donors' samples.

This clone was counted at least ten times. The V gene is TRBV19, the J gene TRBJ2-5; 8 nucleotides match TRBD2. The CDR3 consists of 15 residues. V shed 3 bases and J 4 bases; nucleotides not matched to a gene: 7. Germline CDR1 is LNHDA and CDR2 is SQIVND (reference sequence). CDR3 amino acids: CASSMQRETGETQYF. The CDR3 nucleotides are TGTGCCAGTAGTATGCAGCGGGAGACAGGAGAGACCCAGTACTTC.

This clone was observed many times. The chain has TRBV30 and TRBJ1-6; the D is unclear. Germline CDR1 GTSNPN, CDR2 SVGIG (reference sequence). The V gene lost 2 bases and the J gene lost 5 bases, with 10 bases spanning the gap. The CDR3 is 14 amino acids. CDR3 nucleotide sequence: TGTGCCTGGAGTAAGGAGCATGATAATTCACCCCTCCACTTT. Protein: CAWSKEHDNSPLHF.

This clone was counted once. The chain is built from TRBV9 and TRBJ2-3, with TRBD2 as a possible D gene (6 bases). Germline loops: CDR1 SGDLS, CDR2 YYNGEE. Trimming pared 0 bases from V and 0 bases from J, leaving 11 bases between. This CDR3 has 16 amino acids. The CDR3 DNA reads TGTGCCAGCAGCGTAGCCGTTGGGGGGAGCACAGATACGCAGTATTTT. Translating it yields CASSVAVGGSTDTQYF.

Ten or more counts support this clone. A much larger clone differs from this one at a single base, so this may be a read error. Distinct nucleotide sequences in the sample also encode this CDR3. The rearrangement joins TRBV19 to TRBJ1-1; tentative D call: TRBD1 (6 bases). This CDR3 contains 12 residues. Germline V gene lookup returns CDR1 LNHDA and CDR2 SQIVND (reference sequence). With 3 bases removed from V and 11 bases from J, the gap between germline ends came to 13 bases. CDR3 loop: CASSIEGGEAFF. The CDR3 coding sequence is TGTGCCAGTAGTATTGAGGGGGGGGAGGCTTTCTTT.

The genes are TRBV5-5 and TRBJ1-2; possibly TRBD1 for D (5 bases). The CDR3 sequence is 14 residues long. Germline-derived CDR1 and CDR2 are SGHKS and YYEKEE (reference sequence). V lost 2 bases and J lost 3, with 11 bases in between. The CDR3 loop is CASSFRGSDYGYTF. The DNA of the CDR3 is TGTGCCAGCAGCTTTCGGGGGTCGGACTATGGCTACACCTTC.

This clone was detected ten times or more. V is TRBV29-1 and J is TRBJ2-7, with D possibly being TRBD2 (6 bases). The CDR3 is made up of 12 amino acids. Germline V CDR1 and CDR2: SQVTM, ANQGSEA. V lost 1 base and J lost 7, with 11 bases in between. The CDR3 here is CSVEVKGREQYF. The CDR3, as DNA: TGCAGCGTTGAAGTCAAGGGGAGGGAGCAGTACTTC.

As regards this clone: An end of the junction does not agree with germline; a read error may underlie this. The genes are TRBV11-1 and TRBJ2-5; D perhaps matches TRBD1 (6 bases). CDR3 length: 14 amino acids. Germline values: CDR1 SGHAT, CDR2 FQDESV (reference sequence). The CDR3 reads CASSRLGHKETQYF. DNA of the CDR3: TGTGCTAGCAGCCGGCTGGGACATAAAGAGACCCAGTACTTC.

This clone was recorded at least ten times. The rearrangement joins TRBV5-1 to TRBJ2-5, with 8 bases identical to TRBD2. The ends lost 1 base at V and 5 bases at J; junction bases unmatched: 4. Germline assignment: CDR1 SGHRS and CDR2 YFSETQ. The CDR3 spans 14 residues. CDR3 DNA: TGCGCCAGCAGCTTGATGGGACTAGAGGAGACCCAGTACTTC. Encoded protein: CASSLMGLEETQYF. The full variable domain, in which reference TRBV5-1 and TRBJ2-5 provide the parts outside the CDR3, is KAGVTQTPRYLIKTRGQQVTLSCSPISGHRSVSWYQQTPGQGLQFLFEYFSETQRNKGNFPGRFSGRQFSNSRSEMNVSTLELGDSALYLCASSLMGLEETQYFGPGTRLLVL.

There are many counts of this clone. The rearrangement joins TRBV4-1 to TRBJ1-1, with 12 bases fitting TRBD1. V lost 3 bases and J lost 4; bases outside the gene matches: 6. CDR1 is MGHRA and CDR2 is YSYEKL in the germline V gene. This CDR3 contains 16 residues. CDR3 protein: CASSQGTGGGGTEAFF. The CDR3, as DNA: TGCGCCAGCAGCCAGGGGACAGGGGGCGGTGGCACTGAAGCTTTCTTT.

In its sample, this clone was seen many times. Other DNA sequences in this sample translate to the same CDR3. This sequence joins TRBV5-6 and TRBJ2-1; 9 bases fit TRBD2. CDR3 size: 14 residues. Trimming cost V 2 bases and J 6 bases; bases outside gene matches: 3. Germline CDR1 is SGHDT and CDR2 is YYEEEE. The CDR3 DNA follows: TGTGCCAGCAGCTTTCGAGCGGGAGGCAATGAGCAGTTCTTC. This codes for CASSFRAGGNEQFF.

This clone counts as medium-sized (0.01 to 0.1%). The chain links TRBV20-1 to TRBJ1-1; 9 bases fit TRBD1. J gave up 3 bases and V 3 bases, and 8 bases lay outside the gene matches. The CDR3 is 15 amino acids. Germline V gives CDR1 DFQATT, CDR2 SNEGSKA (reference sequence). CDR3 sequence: CSASPGTGRDTEAFF. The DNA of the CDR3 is TGCAGTGCTAGTCCCGGGACAGGGAGGGACACTGAAGCTTTCTTT.

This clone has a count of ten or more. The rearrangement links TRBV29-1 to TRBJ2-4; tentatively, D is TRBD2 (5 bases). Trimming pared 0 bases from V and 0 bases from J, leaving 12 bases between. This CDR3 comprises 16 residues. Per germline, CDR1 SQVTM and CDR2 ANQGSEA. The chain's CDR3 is CSVEDPDGLAKNIQYF. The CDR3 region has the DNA TGCAGCGTTGAAGACCCGGACGGACTAGCCAAAAACATTCAGTACTTC.

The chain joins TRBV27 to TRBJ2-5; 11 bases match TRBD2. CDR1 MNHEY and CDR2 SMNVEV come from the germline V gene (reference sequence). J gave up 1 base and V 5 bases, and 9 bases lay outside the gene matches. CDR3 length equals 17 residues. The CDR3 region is CASSTRLAGPLQETQYF. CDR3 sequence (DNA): TGTGCCAGCAGTACCCGACTAGCGGGACCCCTCCAAGAGACCCAGTACTTC.

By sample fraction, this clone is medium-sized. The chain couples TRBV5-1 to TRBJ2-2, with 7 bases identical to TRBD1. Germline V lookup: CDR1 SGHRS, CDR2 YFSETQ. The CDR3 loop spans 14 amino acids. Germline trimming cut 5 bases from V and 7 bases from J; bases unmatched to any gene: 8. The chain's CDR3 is CASSSRGQGGELFF. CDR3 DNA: TGCGCCAGCAGTTCGAGGGGGCAGGGCGGGGAGCTGTTTTTT.

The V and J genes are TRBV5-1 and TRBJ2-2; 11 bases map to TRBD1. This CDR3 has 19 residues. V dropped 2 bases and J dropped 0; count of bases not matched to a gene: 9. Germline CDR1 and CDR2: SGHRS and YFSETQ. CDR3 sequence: CASSLFLGTGGSNTGELFF. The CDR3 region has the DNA TGCGCCAGCAGCTTATTCCTCGGGACAGGGGGGTCGAACACCGGGGAGCTGTTTTTT.

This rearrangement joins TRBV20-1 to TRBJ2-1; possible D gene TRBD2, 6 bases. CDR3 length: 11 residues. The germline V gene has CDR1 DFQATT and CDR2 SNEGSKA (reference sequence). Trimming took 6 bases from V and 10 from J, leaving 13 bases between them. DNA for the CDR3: TGCAGTGCCCCGACTAGATGGGAGCAGTTCTTC. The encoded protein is CSAPTRWEQFF.

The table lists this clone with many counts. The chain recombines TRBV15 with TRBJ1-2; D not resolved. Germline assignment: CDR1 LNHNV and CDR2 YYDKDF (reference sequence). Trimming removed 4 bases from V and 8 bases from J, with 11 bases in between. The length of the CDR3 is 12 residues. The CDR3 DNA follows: TGTGCCACCAGCACCGCAGAGGGAGGCTACACCTTC. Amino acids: CATSTAEGGYTF.

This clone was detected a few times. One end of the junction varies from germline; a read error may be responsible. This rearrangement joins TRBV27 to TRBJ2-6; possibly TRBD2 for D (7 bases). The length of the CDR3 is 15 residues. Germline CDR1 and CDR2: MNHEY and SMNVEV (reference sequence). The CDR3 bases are TGTGCCAGCAGGGCTGGGGGGGCTGGGTCCAACGTCCTGACTTTC. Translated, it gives CASRAGGAGSNVLTF.

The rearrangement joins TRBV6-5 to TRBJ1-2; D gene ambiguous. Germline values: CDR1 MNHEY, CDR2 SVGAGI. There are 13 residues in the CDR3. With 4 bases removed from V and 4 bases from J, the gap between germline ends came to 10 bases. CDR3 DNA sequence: TGTGCCAGCAGTTTAAGTGGGGTCTATGGCTACACCTTC. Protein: CASSLSGVYGYTF.

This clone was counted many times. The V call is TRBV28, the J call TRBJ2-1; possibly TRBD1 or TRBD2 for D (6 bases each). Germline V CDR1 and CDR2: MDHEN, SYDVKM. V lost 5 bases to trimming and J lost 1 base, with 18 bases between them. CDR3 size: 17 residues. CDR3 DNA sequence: TGTGCCAGCAGTCCCCCACGTGGGGGGCTATCCTACAATGAGCAGTTCTTC. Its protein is CASSPPRGGLSYNEQFF.

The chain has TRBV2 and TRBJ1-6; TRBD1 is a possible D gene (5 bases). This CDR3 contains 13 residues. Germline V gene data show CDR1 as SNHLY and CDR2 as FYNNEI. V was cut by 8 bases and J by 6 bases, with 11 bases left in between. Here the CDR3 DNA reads TGTGCCAGCGACCGGGGCGGTAATTCACCCCTCCACTTT. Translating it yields CASDRGGNSPLHF. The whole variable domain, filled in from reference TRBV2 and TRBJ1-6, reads EPEVTQTPSHQVTQMGQEVILRCVPISNHLYFYWYRQILGQKVEFLVSFYNNEISEKSEIFDDQFSVERPDGSNFTLKIRSTKLEDSAMYFCASDRGGNSPLHFGNGTRLTVT.

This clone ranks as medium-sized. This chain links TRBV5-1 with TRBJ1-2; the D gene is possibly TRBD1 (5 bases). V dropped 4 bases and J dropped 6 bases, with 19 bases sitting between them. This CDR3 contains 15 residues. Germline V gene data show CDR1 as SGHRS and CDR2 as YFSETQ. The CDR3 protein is CASSQAGRGLNGYTF. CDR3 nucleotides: TGCGCCAGCAGCCAGGCAGGGCGGGGACTAAATGGCTACACCTTC.

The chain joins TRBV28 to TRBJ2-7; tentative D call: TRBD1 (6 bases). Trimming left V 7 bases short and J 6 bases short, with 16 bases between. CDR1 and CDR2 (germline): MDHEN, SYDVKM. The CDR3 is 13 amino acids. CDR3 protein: CASNPLNRAEQYF. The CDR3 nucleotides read TGTGCCAGCAATCCCCTTAACAGGGCCGAGCAGTACTTC.

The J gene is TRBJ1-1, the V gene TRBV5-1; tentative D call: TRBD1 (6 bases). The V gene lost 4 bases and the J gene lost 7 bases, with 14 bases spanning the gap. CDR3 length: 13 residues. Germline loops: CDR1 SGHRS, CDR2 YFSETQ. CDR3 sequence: CASSPTGYGEAFF. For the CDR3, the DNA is TGCGCCAGCAGCCCTACAGGGTACGGTGAAGCTTTCTTT. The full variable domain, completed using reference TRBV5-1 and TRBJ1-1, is KAGVTQTPRYLIKTRGQQVTLSCSPISGHRSVSWYQQTPGQGLQFLFEYFSETQRNKGNFPGRFSGRQFSNSRSEMNVSTLELGDSALYLCASSPTGYGEAFFGQGTRLTVV.

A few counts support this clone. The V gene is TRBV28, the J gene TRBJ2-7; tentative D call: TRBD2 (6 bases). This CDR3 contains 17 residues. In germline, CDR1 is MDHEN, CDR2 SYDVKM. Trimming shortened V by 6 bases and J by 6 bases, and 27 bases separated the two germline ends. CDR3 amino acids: CASSSPPTSWRTFEQYF. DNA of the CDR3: TGTGCCAGCAGCTCCCCCCCCACTAGCTGGAGAACCTTCGAGCAGTACTTC.

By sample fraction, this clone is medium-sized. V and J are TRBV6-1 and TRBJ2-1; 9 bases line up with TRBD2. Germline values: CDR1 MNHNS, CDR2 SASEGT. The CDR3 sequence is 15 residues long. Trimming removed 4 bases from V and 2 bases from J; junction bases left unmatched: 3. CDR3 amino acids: CASSAASGAYNEQFF. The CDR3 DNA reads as TGTGCCAGCAGTGCGGCTAGCGGGGCCTACAATGAGCAGTTCTTC.

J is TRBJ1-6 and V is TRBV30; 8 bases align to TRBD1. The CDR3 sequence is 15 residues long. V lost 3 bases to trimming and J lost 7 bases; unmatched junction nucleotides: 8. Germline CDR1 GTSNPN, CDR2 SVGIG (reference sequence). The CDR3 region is CAWRGQAGLNSPLHF. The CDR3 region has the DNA TGTGCCTGGAGGGGACAGGCAGGGCTAAATTCACCCCTCCACTTT.

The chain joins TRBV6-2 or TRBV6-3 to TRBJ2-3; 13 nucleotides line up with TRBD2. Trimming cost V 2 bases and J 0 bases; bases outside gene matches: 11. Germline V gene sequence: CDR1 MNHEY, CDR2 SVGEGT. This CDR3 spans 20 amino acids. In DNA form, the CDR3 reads TGTGCCAGCAGTTACGAATTGGGGACTAGCGGGGAGACTAGCACAGATACGCAGTATTTT. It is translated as CASSYELGTSGETSTDTQYF.

CDR3 protein: CASSVAGLAVFLSTDTQYF. CDR3 nucleotides: TGTGCCAGCAGCGTAGCTGGACTAGCGGTCTTCCTCAGCACAGATACGCAGTATTTT. The V and J genes are TRBV9 and TRBJ2-3; TRBD2 matches 10 bases. V shed 0 bases, J shed 0 bases, and the junction held 10 bases outside the gene matches. The CDR3 length is 19 residues. Germline values: CDR1 SGDLS, CDR2 YYNGEE.

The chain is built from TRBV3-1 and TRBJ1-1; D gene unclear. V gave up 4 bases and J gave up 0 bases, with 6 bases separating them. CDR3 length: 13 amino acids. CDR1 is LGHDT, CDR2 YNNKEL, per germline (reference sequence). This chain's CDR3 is CASSLALNTEAFF. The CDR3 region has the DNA TGTGCCAGCAGCCTCGCCTTGAACACTGAAGCTTTCTTT. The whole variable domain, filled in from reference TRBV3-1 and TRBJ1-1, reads DTAVSQTPKYLVTQMGNDKSIKCEQNLGHDTMYWYKQDSKKFLKIMFSYNNKELIINETVPNRFSPKSPDKAHLNLHINSLELGDSAVYFCASSLALNTEAFFGQGTRLTVV.

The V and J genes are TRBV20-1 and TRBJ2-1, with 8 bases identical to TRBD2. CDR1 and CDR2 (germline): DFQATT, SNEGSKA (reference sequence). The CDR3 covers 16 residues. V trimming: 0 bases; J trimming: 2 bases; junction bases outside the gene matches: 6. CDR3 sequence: CSARDGSGRPYNEQFF. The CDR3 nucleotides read TGCAGTGCTAGAGATGGGAGCGGGAGACCCTACAATGAGCAGTTCTTC.